This T cell receptor beta chain originates from a study of blood T cell repertoires in COVID-19. Turning to the study itself: Sites across the United States, Italy and Spain contributed samples from acute and convalescent COVID-19. In each case, the material was cDNA or gDNA derived from T cells, B-cell-depleted T cells, or PBMCs.

Trimming cost V 3 bases and J 4 bases; bases outside gene matches: 9. The V gene's germline CDR1 is SGHRS and CDR2 YFSETQ. There are 17 residues in the CDR3. Authors' analysis steps: Estimated nucleated cell counts came from reference gene primer amplification. Only in-frame clones appear in the TCRdb table, and some are missing; sequencing was by immunoSEQ multiplex PCR. V and J calls and clone size are as listed in that table; D and trimming were resolved from the DNA. The sample yields some 68,000 clones, roughly 90% seen once. The receptor was isolated from a man between 45 and 60 years old with active COVID-19. The chain couples TRBV5-1 to TRBJ2-3, with 12 nucleotides matching TRBD2. Material: peripheral blood. CDR3: CASSYRPSGRAADTQYF. CDR3 nucleotides: TGCGCCAGCAGCTATCGTCCTAGCGGGAGGGCAGCAGATACGCAGTATTTT.